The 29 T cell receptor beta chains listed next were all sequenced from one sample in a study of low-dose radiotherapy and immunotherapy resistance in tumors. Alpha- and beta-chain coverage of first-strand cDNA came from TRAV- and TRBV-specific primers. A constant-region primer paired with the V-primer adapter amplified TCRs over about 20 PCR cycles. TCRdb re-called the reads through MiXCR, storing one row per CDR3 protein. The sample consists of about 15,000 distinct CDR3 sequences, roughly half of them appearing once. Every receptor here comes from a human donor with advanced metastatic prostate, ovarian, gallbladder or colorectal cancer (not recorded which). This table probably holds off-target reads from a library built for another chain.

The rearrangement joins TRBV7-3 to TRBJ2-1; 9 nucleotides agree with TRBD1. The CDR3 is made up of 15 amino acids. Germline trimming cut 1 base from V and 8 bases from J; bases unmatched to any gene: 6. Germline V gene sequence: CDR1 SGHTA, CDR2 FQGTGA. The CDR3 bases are TGTGCCAGCAGCTTAAAACAGGGGGCGAGAGATGAGCAGTTCTTC. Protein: CASSLKQGARDEQFF.

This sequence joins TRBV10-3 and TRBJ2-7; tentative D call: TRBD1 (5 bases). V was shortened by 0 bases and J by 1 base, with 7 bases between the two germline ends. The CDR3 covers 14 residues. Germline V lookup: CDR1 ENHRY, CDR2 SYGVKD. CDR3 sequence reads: CAISESQVSYEQYF. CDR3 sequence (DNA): TGTGCCATCAGTGAGTCACAGGTATCCTACGAGCAGTACTTC.

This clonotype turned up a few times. Here the CDR3 reads CASSPGLGGGTQYF. DNA of the CDR3: TGTGCCAGCAGCCCCGGCCTGGGGGGCGGGACCCAGTACTTC. The chain is built from TRBV3-1 and TRBJ2-5; perhaps D is TRBD1 or TRBD2 (6 bases each). Trimming removed 4 bases from V and 7 bases from J, with 16 bases in between. CDR3 length equals 14 residues. The germline CDR1 and CDR2 sequences are LGHDT and YNNKEL (reference sequence).

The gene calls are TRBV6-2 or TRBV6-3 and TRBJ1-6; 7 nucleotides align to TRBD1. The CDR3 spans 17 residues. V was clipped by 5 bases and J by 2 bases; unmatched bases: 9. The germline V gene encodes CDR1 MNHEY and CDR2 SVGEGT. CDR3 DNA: TGTGCCAGCAGTCTGACAGGGTTTAAGACCTATAATTCACCCCTCCACTTT. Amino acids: CASSLTGFKTYNSPLHF.

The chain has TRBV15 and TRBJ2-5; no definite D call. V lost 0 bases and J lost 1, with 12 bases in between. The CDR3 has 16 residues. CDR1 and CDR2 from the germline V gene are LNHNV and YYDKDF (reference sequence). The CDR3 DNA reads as TGTGCCACCAGCAGAGATCGGCAGACACCCCAAGAGACCCAGTACTTC. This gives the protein CATSRDRQTPQETQYF. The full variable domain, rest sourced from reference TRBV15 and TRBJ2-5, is DAMVIQNPRYQVTQFGKPVTLSCSQTLNHNVMYWYQQKSSQAPKLLFHYYDKDFNNEADTPDNFQSRRPNTSFCFLDIRSPGLGDTAMYLCATSRDRQTPQETQYFGPGTRLLVL.

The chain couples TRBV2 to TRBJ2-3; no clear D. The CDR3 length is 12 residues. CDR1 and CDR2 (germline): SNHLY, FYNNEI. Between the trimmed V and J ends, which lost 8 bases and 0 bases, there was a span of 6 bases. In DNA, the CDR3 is TGTGCCAGCGGGATAAGCACAGATACGCAGTATTTT. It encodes CASGISTDTQYF.

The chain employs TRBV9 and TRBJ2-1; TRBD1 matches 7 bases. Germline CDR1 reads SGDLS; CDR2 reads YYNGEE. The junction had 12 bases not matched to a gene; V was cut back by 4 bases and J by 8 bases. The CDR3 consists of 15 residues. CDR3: CASSTGTDRWDEQFF. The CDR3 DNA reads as TGTGCCAGCAGCACTGGGACAGATAGATGGGATGAGCAGTTCTTC. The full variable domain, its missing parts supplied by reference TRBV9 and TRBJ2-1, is DSGVTQTPKHLITATGQRVTLRCSPRSGDLSVYWYQQSLDQGLQFLIQYYNGEERAKGNILERFSAQQFPDLHSELNLSSLELGDSALYFCASSTGTDRWDEQFFGPGTRLTVL.

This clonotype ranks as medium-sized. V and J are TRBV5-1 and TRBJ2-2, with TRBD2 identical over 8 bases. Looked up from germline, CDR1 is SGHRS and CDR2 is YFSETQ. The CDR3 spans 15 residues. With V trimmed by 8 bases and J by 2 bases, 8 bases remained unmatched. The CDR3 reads CASTYGLANTGELFF. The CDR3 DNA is TGCGCCAGTACGTATGGACTAGCTAACACCGGGGAGCTGTTTTTT.

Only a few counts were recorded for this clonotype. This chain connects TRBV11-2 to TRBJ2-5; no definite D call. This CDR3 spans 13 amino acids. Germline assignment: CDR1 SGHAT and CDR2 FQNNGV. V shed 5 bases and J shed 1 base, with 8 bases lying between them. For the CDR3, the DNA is TGTGCCAGCAGCCTTCAGGTCCAAGAGACCCAGTACTTC. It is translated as CASSLQVQETQYF.

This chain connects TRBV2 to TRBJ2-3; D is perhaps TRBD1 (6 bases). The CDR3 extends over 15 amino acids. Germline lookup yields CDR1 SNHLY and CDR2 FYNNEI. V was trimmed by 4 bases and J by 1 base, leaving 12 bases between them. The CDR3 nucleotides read TGTGCCAGCAGTGGGGGGCCGGGACGCACAGATACGCAGTATTTT. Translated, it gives CASSGGPGRTDTQYF.

CDR3 protein: CASRSSYEQYF. DNA for the CDR3: TGTGCCAGCAGATCTTCCTACGAGCAGTACTTC. The chain links TRBV28 to TRBJ2-7; D gene unclear. This CDR3 has 11 amino acids. Trimming removed 6 bases from V and 1 base from J, with 4 bases in between. Looked up from germline, CDR1 is MDHEN and CDR2 is SYDVKM.

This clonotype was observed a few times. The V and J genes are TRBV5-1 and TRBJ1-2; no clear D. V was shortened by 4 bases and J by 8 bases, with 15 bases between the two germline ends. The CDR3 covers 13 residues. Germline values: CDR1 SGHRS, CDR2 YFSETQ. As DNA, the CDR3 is TGCGCCAGCAGCACTGAGGAATTCCGCGGCTACACCTTC. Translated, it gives CASSTEEFRGYTF.

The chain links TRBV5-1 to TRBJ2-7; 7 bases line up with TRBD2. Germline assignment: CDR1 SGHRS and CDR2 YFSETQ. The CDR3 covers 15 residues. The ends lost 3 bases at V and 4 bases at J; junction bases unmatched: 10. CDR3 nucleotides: TGCGCCAGCAGCTCTAGCGGAGGGCTCGGTTACGAGCAGTACTTC. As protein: CASSSSGGLGYEQYF.

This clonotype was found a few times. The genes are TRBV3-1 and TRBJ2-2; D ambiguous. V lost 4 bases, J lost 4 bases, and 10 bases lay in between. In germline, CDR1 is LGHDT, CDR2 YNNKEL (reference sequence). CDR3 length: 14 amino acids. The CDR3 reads CASSPWVATGELFF. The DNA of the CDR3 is TGTGCCAGCAGCCCTTGGGTGGCCACCGGGGAGCTGTTTTTT.

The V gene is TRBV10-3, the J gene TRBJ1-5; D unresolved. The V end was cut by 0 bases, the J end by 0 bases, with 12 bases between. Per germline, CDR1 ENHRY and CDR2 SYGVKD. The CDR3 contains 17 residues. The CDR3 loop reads CAISESWGDYSNQPQHF. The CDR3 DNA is TGTGCCATCAGTGAGTCTTGGGGAGACTATAGCAATCAGCCCCAGCATTTT.

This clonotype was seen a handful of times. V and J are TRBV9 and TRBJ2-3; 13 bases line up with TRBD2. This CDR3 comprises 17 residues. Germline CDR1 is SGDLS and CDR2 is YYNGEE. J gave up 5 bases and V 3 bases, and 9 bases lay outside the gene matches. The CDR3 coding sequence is TGTGCCAGCAGCGCCCACACTAGCGGGAGGGGTGAAGATACGCAGTATTTT. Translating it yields CASSAHTSGRGEDTQYF.

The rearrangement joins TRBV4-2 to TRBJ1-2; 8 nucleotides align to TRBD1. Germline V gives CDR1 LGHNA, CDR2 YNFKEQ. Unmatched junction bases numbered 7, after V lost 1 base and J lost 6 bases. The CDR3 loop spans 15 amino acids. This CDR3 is CASSQGGQVGHGYTF. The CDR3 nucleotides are TGTGCCAGCAGCCAAGGGGGACAGGTTGGGCATGGCTACACCTTC.

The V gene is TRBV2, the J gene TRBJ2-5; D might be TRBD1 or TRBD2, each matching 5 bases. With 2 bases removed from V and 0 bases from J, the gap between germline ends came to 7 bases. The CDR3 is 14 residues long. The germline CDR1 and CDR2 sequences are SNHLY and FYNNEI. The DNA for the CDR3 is TGTGCCAGCAGTGAATGGGGGTACCAAGAGACCCAGTACTTC. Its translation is CASSEWGYQETQYF.

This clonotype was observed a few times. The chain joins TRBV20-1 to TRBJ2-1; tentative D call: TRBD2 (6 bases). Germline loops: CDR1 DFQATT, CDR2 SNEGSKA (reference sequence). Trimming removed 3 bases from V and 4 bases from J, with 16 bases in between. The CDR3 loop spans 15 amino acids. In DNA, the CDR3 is TGCAGTGCTAGCACTCCGGGAGAACGGTACAATGAGCAGTTCTTC. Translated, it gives CSASTPGERYNEQFF.

In DNA form, the CDR3 reads TGTGCCAGCAGTTTGGGGGGACTATACGAGCAGTACTTC. Its translation: CASSLGGLYEQYF. The genes are TRBV28 and TRBJ2-7, with 7 bases identical to TRBD2. This CDR3 has 13 amino acids. Germline V gives CDR1 MDHEN, CDR2 SYDVKM. The junction had 3 bases not matched to a gene; V was cut back by 3 bases and J by 4 bases.

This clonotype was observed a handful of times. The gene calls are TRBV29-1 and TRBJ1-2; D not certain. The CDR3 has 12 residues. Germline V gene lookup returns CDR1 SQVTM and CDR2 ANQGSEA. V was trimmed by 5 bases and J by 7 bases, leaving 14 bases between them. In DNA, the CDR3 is TGCAGCGTTCCCACCCTGCGGGCTGGCTACACCTTC. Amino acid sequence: CSVPTLRAGYTF. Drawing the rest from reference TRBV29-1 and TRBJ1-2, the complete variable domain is SAVISQKPSRDICQRGTSLTIQCQVDSQVTMMFWYRQQPGQSLTLIATANQGSEATYESGFVIDKFPISRPNLTFSTLTVSNMSPEDSSIYLCSVPTLRAGYTFGSGTRLTVV.

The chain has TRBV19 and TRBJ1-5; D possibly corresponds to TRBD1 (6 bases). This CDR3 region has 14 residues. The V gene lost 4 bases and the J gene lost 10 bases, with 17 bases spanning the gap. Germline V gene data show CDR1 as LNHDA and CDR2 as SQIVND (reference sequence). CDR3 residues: CASSTQQGLGPQHF. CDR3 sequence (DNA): TGTGCCAGTAGTACTCAACAGGGTTTAGGACCCCAGCATTTT.

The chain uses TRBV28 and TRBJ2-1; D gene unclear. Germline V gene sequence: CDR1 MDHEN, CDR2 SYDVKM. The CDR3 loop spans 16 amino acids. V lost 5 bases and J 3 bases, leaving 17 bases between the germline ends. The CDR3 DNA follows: TGTGCCAGCAGTCCAGCCTCCACGCTAGACTACAATGAGCAGTTCTTC. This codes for CASSPASTLDYNEQFF.

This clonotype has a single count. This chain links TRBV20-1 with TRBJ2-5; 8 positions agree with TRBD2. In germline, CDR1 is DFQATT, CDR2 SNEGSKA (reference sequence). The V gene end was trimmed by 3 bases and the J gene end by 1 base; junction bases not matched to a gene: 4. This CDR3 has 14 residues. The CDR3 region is CSASGGVPQETQYF. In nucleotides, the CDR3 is TGCAGTGCTAGCGGGGGGGTTCCCCAAGAGACCCAGTACTTC.

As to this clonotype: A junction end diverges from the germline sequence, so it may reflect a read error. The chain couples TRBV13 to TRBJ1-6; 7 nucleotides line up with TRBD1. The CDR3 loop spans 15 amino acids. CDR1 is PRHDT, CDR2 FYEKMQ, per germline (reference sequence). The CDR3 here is CAMRGGDTNAGKSTF. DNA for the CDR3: TGTGCAATGAGAGGGGGCGACACCAATGCAGGCAAATCAACCTTT.

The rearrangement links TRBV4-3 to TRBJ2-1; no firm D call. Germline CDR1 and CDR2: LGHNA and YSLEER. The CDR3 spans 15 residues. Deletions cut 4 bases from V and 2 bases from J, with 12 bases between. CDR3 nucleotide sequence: TGCGCCAGCAGCCGTATAGGACCGGCCTACAATGAGCAGTTCTTC. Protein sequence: CASSRIGPAYNEQFF.

The CDR3 is CASGLAGVYGYTF. CDR3 coding DNA: TGTGCCAGCGGATTGGCAGGAGTTTATGGCTACACCTTC. The V gene is TRBV7-9, the J gene TRBJ1-2, with D hard to call. Trimming took off 8 bases at V and 5 bases at J, with 15 bases between the two ends. The CDR3 is 13 residues long. CDR1 SEHNR and CDR2 FQNEAQ come from the germline V gene (reference sequence).

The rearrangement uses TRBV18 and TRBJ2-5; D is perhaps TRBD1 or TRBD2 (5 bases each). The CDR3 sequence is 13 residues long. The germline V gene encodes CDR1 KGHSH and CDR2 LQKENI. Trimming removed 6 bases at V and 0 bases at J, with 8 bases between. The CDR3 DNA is TGTGCCAGCTCTGGGACCTACCAAGAGACCCAGTACTTC. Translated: CASSGTYQETQYF.

The CDR3 region has the DNA TGTGCCAGCAGCCCCGACAGGGGCGTCAACGAGCAGTACTTC. Translated, it gives CASSPDRGVNEQYF. The chain couples TRBV11-1 to TRBJ2-7, with TRBD1 identical over 8 bases. The CDR3 spans 14 residues. V shed 5 bases and J 5 bases; nucleotides not matched to a gene: 8. CDR1 SGHAT and CDR2 FQDESV come from the germline V gene (reference sequence). The variable domain in full, with the rest retrieved from reference TRBV11-1 and TRBJ2-7, is EAEVAQSPRYKITEKSQAVAFWCDPISGHATLYWYRQILGQGPELLVQFQDESVVDDSQLPKDRFSAERLKGVDSTLKIQPAELGDSAMYLCASSPDRGVNEQYFGPGTRLTVT.